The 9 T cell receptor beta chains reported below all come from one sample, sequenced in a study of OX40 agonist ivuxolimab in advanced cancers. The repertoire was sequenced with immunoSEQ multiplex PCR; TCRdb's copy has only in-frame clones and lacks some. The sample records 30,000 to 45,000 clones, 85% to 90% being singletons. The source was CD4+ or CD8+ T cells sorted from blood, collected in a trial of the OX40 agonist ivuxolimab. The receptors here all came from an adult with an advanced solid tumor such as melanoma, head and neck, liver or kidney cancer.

The CDR3 DNA reads as TGTGCCAGCAGTCTACGACGGTCTGAGCAGTTCTTC. This codes for CASSLRRSEQFF. The gene calls are TRBV27 and TRBJ2-1; D is uncertain. The V end lost 5 bases, the J end lost 9 bases, and 11 bases lay between the germline ends. This CDR3 spans 12 amino acids. The germline V gene encodes CDR1 MNHEY and CDR2 SMNVEV (reference sequence).

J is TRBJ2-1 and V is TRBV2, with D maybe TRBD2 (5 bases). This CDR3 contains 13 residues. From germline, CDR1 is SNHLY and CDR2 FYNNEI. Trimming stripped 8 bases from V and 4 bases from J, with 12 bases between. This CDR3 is CASARTSYNEQFF. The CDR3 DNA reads TGTGCCAGCGCTAGGACTTCTTACAATGAGCAGTTCTTC.

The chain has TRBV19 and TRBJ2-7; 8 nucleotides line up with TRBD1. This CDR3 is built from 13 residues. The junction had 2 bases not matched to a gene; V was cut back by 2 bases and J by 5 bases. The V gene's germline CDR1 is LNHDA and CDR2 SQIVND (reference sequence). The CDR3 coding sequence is TGTGCCAGTAGTATACAGGGGGCTAACGAGCAGTACTTC. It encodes CASSIQGANEQYF.

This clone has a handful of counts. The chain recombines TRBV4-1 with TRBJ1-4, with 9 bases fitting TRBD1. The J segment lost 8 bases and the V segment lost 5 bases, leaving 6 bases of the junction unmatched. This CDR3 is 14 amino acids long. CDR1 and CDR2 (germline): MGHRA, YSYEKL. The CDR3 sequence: CASSVRTGVEKLFF. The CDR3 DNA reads TGCGCCAGCAGCGTACGGACAGGGGTCGAAAAACTGTTTTTT.

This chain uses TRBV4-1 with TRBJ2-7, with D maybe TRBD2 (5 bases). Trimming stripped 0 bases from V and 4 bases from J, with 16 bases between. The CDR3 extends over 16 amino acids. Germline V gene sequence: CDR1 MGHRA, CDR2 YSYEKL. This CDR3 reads CASSQDSRWSGYEQYF. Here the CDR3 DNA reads TGCGCCAGCAGCCAAGACTCTCGTTGGTCGGGGTACGAGCAGTACTTC.

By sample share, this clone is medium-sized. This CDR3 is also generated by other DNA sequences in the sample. Written as DNA, the CDR3 is TGTGCCAGCAGTTCTTGGACAGGGAATGAAAAACTGTTTTTT. It specifies CASSSWTGNEKLFF. The gene calls are TRBV28 and TRBJ1-4; 8 bases line up with TRBD1. The germline V gene encodes CDR1 MDHEN and CDR2 SYDVKM. This CDR3 is 14 amino acids long. V lost 4 bases and J lost 5; bases outside the gene matches: 3.

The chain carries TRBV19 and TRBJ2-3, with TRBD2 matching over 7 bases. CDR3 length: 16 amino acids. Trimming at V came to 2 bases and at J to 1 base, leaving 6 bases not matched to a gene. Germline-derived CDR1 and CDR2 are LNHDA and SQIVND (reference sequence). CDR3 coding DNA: TGTGCCAGTAGTATAAGGGGTAGCGGGCGCACAGATACGCAGTATTTT. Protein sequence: CASSIRGSGRTDTQYF.

The CDR3 DNA follows: TGTGCCAGCAGTATCGGACTAGCGGGAGGGTGGGATACCCGCACAGATACGCAGTATTTT. Amino acid sequence: CASSIGLAGGWDTRTDTQYF. The chain carries TRBV27 and TRBJ2-3, with 15 bases aligning to TRBD2. Germline lookup yields CDR1 MNHEY and CDR2 SMNVEV (reference sequence). The CDR3 is 20 residues long. Trimming took 5 bases from V and 1 from J; bases not matched to a gene: 13.

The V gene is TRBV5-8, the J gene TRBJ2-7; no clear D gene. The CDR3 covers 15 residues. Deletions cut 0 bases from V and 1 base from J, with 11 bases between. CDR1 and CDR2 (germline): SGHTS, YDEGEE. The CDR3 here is CASSLEGYTSYEQYF. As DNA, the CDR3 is TGTGCCAGCAGCTTGGAGGGCTACACGTCCTACGAGCAGTACTTC. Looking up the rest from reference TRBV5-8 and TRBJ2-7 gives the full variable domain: EAGVTQSPTHLIKTRGQQATLRCSPISGHTSVYWYQQALGLGLQFLLWYDEGEERNRGNFPPRFSGRQFPNYSSELNVNALELEDSALYLCASSLEGYTSYEQYFGPGTRLTVT.